This T cell receptor (beta chain) is from a study of blood T cells in healthy people across ages (dated by TCRdb to the mid-2010s). For the wider study: In model experiments, roughly one uniquely barcoded TCR beta cDNA molecule per two T cells was captured by template switching. Age-related changes in TCR beta repertoire diversity were measured in the study by deep sequencing normalized with unique cDNA molecular identifiers. The donors were divided into four age groups: young (average roughly 17 years), middle-aged (approximately 42), aged (about 56) and long-lived (about 80). To avoid experimental bias, donors of different ages were spread randomly across the sequencing lanes. The study analyzed two additional independent replicas of 1 million unique cDNA reads from the same blood draw for two donors, one aged 18 to 30 and one aged 80 or older.

The donors were roughly 38 Caucasian individuals from Russia, aged roughly 6 to 100 years, who were systemically healthy. Each donor gave about 10 milliliters of peripheral blood, drawn into EDTA-treated Vacutainer tubes. Ficoll-Paque density-gradient centrifugation was used to isolate PBMCs, with at least 6.5 million per sample. Trizol reagent was used to extract total RNA from PBMCs, with at least 6 micrograms per sample. For every donor, an aliquot of PBMCs went through flow cytometry to measure the percentages of naive CD45RAhigh/CD27high T cells. CDR1 and CDR2 were assigned from the germline V gene as SGHVS and FQNEAQ. The CDR3 holds 16 amino acids from the cysteine to the phenylalanine. Only the CDR3 DNA is retained, 48 bases long and in frame from the first base. V lost 5 bases and J lost 8 bases; the stretch between them is 22 bases long. Libraries were constructed by 5' RACE. These reads were obtained on an Illumina HiSeq 2500. The second PCR ran for roughly 6 to 11 cycles and used a J-beta primer mix along with a sample-barcoded 5' primer. A template-switch 5' adaptor carrying 12 random nucleotides introduced a unique molecular identifier onto each TCR beta cDNA molecule. Each sample yielded at least 3 million CDR3-containing paired-end reads. First-strand cDNA synthesis was performed from all RNA using the Mint cDNA synthesis kit, with priming by a TRBC-specific oligonucleotide. After uracil-DNA glycosylase treatment, a first 18-cycle PCR used universal primers M1SS and BC2_uni_R on all cDNA. For the original study's pipeline: Normalization of each sample was performed by random selection of 1 million high-quality reads, each carrying a distinct molecular identifier. Reads with shared molecular identifiers were discarded instead of being binned into consensus sequences. CDR3 identification, clonotype clustering and error correction used MiTCR with a Q25 quality threshold and the strictest error-elimination algorithm. A nonparametric unseen species model with Euler transformation was used to estimate lower-bound total TCR beta diversity. TCRdb reran the public reads through fastp at Q25 and MiXCR, keeping productive beta chains. All rows with the same CDR3 protein become a single entry with the most common DNA and genes. The authors' filters were not applied to this entry. The sample profile shows some 690,000 distinct CDR3 sequences; over 20% of them were found once. The leading ten clones occupy roughly a fifth of the sample.

In this sample, this clonotype turned up a few times. The antigen this receptor binds is unknown. The input lacks base qualities; no much larger clone sits a single base away. What the work shows at the level of the full study, not this receptor alone: Total diversity estimates from one million sequenced T cells were considered lower bounds and underestimates. Donor CMV infection status was unknown, potentially confounding age-related changes in expanded clonotypes. Compared with the aged group, the long-lived group had more naive CD4+ T cells, fewer expanded clones and increased TCR diversity, a pattern suggesting age selection. A strong correlation was found between observed TCR beta diversity and the percentage of naive T cells measured by flow cytometry. Bulk unsorted PBMC profiling prevented conclusive comparison of naive and antigen-experienced compartments. As age increased, observed TCR beta diversity per million T cells dropped in a roughly linear way, and a significant reduction was already evident by age 40.

The V gene is TRBV7-8 and the J gene is TRBJ2-4; the D gene is perhaps TRBD1, from 5 matching bases. Sequencing was performed on blood. The sequence was obtained from a man in his 70s in good health. The base sequence is TGTGCCAGCAGCCGGGCCGGCAGGGCCGTTGGAGACATTCAGTACTTC. Its amino acids are CASSRAGRAVGDIQYF.